These 3 T cell receptor beta chains share one sample of origin, sequenced in a study of blood T cell repertoires in COVID-19. Clones were sequenced by immunoSEQ multiplex PCR, and TCRdb holds only the in-frame ones, with some missing. The table has about 83,000 clones, about four fifths seen once; the top ten hold 20%. The sample comprised peripheral blood. The source of these receptors is an elderly woman with active or convalescent COVID-19.

This clone was seen more than once but under ten times. CDR3 sequence reads: CASSGTGGGYGYTF. The CDR3 DNA reads TGTGCCAGCAGTGGGACCGGGGGAGGCTATGGCTACACCTTC. This chain connects TRBV2 to TRBJ1-2; TRBD1 might be the D (5 bases). Germline V gene data show CDR1 as SNHLY and CDR2 as FYNNEI. There are 14 residues in the CDR3. V lost 4 bases and J 4 bases, leaving 13 bases between the germline ends.

The rearrangement links TRBV7-2 to TRBJ2-2; tentative D call: TRBD2 (7 bases). This CDR3 has 16 amino acids. The V gene's germline CDR1 is SGHTA and CDR2 FQGNSA. V was clipped by 5 bases and J by 1 base, with 14 bases between them. The CDR3 here is CASSPVRGRNTGELFF. The CDR3 DNA is TGTGCCAGCAGCCCCGTGCGGGGGCGGAACACCGGGGAGCTGTTTTTT.

The CDR3 spells CAWSPVLDSPLHF. In nucleotides, the CDR3 is TGTGCCTGGAGCCCCGTACTAGACTCACCCCTCCACTTT. V gene TRBV30 combines with J gene TRBJ1-6; D gene uncertain. The germline V gene has CDR1 GTSNPN and CDR2 SVGIG (reference sequence). The V end was cut by 3 bases, the J end by 10 bases, with 13 bases between. The CDR3 loop spans 13 amino acids.